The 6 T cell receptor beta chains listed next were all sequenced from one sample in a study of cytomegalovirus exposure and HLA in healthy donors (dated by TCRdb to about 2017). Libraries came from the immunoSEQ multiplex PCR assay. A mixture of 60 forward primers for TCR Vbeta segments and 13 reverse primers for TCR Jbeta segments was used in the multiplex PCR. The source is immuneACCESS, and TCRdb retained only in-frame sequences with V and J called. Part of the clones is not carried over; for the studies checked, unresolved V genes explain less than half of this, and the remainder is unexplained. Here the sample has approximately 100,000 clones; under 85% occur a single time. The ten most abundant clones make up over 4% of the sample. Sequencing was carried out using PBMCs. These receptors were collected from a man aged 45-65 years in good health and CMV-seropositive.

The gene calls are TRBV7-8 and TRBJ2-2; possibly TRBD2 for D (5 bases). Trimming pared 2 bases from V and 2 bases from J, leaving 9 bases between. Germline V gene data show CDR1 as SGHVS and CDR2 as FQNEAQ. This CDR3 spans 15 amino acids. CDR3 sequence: CASSLMDFNTGELFF. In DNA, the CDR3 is TGTGCCAGCAGCTTAATGGACTTTAACACCGGGGAGCTGTTTTTT. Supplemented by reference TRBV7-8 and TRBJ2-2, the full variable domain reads GAGVSQSPRYKVAKRGQDVALRCDPISGHVSLFWYQQALGQGPEFLTYFQNEAQLDKSGLPSDRFFAERPEGSVSTLKIQRTQQEDSAVYLCASSLMDFNTGELFFGEGSRLTVL.

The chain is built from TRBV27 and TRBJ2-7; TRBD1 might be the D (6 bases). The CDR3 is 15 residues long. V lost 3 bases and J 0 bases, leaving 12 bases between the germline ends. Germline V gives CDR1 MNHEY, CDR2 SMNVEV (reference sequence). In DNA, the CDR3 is TGTGCCAGCAGTTTCTTGCCCAGGGGCTCCTACGAGCAGTACTTC. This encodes CASSFLPRGSYEQYF.

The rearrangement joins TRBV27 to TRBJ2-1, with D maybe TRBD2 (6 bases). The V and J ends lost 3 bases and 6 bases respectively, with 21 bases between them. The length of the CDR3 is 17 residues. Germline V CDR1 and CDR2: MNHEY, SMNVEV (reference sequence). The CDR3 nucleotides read TGTGCCAGCAGTTTGATTATACGGGACTCATGGCCCAATGAGCAGTTCTTC. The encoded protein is CASSLIIRDSWPNEQFF.

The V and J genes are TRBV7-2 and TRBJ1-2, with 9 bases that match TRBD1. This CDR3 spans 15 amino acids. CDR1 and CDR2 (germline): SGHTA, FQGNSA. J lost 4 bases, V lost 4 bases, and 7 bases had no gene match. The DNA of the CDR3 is TGTGCCAGCAGCTCACAGGGGGCGGGTAGCTATGGCTACACCTTC. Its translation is CASSSQGAGSYGYTF.

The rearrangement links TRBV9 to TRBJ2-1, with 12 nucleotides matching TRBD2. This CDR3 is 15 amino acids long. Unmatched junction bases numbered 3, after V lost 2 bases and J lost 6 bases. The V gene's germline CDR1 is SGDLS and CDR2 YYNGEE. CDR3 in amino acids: CASSVTSGRSNEQFF. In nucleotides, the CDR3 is TGTGCCAGCAGCGTGACTAGCGGGAGATCCAATGAGCAGTTCTTC.

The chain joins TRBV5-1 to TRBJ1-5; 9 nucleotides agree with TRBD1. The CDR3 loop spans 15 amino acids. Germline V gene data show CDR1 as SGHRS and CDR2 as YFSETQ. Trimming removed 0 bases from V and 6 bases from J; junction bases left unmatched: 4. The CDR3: CASSLGGQGGQPQHF. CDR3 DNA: TGCGCCAGCAGCTTGGGGGGACAGGGAGGTCAGCCCCAGCATTTT.